The next 2 T cell receptor beta chains were all read from a single sample in a study of cytomegalovirus exposure and HLA in healthy donors (dated by TCRdb to the late 2010s). Library prep was done by the immunoSEQ multiplex PCR assay. For the multiplex PCR, a mixture combining 60 forward primers for TCR Vbeta segments and 13 reverse primers for TCR Jbeta segments was used. TCRdb retrieved this table from immuneACCESS and kept in-frame rearrangements only. Not all clones are present; in checked studies, unresolved V genes account for under half, and no reason is known for the remainder. This sample holds 150,000 to 200,000 clones; about 78% were observed only once. Over 2% of the sample lies in the top ten. Sequencing was done on a sample of PBMCs. The receptors originated from a man aged 55 to 70 in good health and CMV-seronegative.

The chain combines TRBV30 with TRBJ1-6, with D uncertain. V lost 1 base and J lost 7, with 11 bases in between. The CDR3 consists of 14 residues. The germline CDR1 and CDR2 sequences are GTSNPN and SVGIG (reference sequence). The CDR3 nucleotides read TGTGCCTGGAGTGAGGGAGTAAGGAATTCACCCCTCCACTTT. Translation gives CAWSEGVRNSPLHF. The variable domain in full, completed from reference TRBV30 and TRBJ1-6, reads SQTIHQWPATLVQPVGSPLSLECTVEGTSNPNLYWYRQAAGRGLQLLFYSVGIGQISSEVPQNLSASRPQDRQFILSSKKLLLSDSGFYLCAWSEGVRNSPLHFGNGTRLTVT.

This clone was recorded only once. This chain connects TRBV5-1 to TRBJ2-3, with 8 bases matching TRBD1. CDR3 length: 14 amino acids. Unmatched junction bases numbered 7, after V lost 7 bases and J lost 3 bases. In germline, CDR1 is SGHRS, CDR2 YFSETQ. The CDR3 region has the DNA TGCGCCAGCGGGTTGGGACAGGCGACAGATACGCAGTATTTT. This translates into CASGLGQATDTQYF.